These 3 T cell receptor beta chains originate from one sample sequenced in a study of blood T cell repertoires in COVID-19 (TCRdb year 2020). The library was prepared using the immunoSEQ multiplex PCR assay. Not all clones reach the TCRdb copy of this immuneACCESS table, which keeps in-frame sequences only. Checked studies attribute under half of the gap to unresolved V genes and leave the rest unexplained. For this sample the table gives 140,000 to 150,000 clones, of which 60% to 85% were detected only once. 16% of the sample comes from the top ten. The sequencing sample was made of peripheral blood. These receptors were collected from a man aged 50 to 59 with acute or convalescent COVID-19.

This clone has a single count. The rearrangement joins TRBV4-1 to TRBJ1-5; 8 bases map to TRBD1. The V segment lost 1 base and the J segment 5 bases; nucleotides outside the gene matches: 10. The CDR3 is made up of 17 amino acids. Germline loops: CDR1 MGHRA, CDR2 YSYEKL. The CDR3 sequence: CASSQVLGQGLDQPQHF. The CDR3 DNA is TGCGCCAGCAGCCAAGTTTTAGGACAGGGTTTGGATCAGCCCCAGCATTTT.

This sequence joins TRBV30 and TRBJ1-5; TRBD1 matches at 8 bases. The germline V gene encodes CDR1 GTSNPN and CDR2 SVGIG (reference sequence). CDR3 length: 17 residues. Trimming took 4 bases from V and 2 from J; bases not matched to a gene: 13. CDR3 in amino acids: CAWTEQGVDIGNQPQHF. The CDR3, as DNA: TGTGCCTGGACAGAACAGGGGGTGGATATTGGCAATCAGCCCCAGCATTTT.

This clone occurred a few times. J is TRBJ2-5 and V is TRBV12-3 or TRBV12-4; D not resolved. CDR3 size: 12 residues. The V end lost 2 bases, the J end lost 5 bases, and 6 bases lay between the germline ends. In DNA form, the CDR3 reads TGTGCCAGCAGTTTACAGTCCGAGACCCAGTACTTC. This encodes CASSLQSETQYF.